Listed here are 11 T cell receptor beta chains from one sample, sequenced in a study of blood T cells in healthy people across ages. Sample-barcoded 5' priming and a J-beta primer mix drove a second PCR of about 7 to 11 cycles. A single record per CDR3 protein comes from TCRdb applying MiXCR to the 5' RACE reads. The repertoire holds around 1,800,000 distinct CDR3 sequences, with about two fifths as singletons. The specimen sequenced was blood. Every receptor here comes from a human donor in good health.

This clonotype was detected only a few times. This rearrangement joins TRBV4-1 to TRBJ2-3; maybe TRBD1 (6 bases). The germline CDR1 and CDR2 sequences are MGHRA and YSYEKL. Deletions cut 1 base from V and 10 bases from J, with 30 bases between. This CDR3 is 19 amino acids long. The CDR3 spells CASSQGLLQGRRIGSPQYF. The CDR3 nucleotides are TGCGCCAGCAGCCAAGGGCTATTACAGGGCCGGAGGATTGGATCGCCGCAGTATTTT.

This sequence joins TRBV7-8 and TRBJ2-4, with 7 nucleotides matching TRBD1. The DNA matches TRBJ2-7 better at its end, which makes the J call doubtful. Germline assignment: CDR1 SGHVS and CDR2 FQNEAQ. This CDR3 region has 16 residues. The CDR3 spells CASSSLGGDTGDEQYF. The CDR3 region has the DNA TGTGCCAGCAGCTCCCTCGGTGGGGACACAGGGGACGAGCAGTACTTC.

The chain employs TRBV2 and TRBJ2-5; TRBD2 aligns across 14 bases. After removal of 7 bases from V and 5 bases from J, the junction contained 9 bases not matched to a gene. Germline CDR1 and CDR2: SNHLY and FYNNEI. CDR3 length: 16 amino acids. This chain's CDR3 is CASTGTSGGRRETQYF. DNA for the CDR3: TGTGCCAGCACCGGGACTAGCGGGGGACGCCGTGAGACCCAGTACTTC.

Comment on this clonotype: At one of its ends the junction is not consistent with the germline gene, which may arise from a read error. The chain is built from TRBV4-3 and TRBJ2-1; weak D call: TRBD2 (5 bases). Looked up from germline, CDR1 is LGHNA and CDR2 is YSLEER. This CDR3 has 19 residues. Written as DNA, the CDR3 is TGCGCCGGCAGCCAAGATACTAGTCCCGCAACAAGCTCCTACAATGAGCAGTTCTTC. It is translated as CAGSQDTSPATSSYNEQFF.

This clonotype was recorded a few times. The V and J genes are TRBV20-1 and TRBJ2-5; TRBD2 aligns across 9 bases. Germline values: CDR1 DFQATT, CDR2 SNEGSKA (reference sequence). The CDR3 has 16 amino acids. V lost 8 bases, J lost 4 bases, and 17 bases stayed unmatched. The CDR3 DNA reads TGCAGTAACACGCTCCCGGGACTAGCAAGGGGAGAGACCCAGTACTTC. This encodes CSNTLPGLARGETQYF.

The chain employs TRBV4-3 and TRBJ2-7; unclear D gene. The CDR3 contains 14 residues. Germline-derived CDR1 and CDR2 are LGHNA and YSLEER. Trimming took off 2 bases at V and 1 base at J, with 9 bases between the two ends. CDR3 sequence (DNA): TGCGCCAGCAGCCAACTTTTACCTTCCTACGAGCAGTACTTC. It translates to CASSQLLPSYEQYF.

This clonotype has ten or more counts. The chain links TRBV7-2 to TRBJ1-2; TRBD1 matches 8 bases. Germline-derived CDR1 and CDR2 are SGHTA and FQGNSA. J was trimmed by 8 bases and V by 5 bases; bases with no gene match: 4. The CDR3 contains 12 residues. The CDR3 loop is CASSQTGEGYTF. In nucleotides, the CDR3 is TGTGCCAGCAGCCAGACAGGGGAAGGCTACACCTTC.

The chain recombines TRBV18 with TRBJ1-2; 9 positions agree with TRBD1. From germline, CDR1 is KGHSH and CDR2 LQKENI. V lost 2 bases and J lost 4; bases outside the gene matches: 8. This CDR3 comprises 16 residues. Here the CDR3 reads CASSPGLQGAGYGYTF. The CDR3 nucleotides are TGTGCCAGCTCACCAGGGCTACAGGGGGCTGGCTATGGCTACACCTTC.

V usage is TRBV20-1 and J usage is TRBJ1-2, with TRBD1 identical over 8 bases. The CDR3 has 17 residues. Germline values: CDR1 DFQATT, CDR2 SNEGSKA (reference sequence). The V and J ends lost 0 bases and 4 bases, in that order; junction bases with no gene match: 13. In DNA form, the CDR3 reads TGCAGTGCTAGAGATTTGGGGCCAGGGGGCTCGGGCTATGGCTACACCTTC. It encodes CSARDLGPGGSGYGYTF.

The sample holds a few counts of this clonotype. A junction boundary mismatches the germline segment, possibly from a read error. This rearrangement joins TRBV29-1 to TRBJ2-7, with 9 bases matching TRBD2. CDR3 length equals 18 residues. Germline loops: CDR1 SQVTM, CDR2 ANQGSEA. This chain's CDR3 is CSVRSPLSGGKVSHEQYF. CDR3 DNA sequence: TGCAGCGTTAGGTCCCCGCTTAGCGGGGGTAAGGTCTCCCACGAGCAGTACTTC.

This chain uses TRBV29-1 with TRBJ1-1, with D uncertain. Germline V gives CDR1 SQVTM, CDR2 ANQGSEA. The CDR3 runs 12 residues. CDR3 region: CGPARMNTEAFF. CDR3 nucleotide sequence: TGCGGCCCAGCCAGGATGAACACTGAAGCTTTCTTT.